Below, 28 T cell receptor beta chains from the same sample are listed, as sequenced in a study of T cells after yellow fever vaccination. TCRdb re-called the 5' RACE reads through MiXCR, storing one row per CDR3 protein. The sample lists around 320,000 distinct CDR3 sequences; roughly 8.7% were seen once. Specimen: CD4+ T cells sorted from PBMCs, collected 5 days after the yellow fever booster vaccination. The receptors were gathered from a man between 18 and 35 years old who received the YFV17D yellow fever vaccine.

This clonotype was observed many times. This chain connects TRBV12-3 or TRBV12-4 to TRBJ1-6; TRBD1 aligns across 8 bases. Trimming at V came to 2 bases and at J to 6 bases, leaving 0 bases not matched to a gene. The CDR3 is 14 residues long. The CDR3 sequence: CASSLTGGNSPLHF. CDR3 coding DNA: TGTGCCAGCAGTTTAACAGGGGGTAATTCACCCCTCCACTTT.

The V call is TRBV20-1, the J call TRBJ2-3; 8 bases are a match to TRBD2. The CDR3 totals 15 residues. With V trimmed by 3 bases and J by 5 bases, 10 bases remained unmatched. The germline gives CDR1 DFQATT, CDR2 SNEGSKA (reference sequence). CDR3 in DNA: TGCAGTGCTAGTGAGCTAGCGGGTGTCTTAGATACGCAGTATTTT. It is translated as CSASELAGVLDTQYF.

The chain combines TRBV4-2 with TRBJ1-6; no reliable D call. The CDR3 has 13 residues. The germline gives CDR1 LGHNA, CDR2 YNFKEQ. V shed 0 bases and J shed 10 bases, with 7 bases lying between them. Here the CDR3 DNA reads TGTGCCAGCAGCCAAGAGCCAGACTCACCCCTCCACTTT. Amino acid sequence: CASSQEPDSPLHF.

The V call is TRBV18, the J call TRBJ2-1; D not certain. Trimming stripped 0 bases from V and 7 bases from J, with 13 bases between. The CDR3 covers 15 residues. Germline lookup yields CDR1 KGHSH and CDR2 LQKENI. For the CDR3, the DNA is TGTGCCAGCTCACCACCTCAAGGGTCAAGGAATGAGCAGTTCTTC. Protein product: CASSPPQGSRNEQFF. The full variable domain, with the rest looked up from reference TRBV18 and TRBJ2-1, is NAGVMQNPRHLVRRRGQEARLRCSPMKGHSHVYWYRQLPEEGLKFMVYLQKENIIDESGMPKERFSAEFPKEGPSILRIQQVVRGDSAAYFCASSPPQGSRNEQFFGPGTRLTVL.

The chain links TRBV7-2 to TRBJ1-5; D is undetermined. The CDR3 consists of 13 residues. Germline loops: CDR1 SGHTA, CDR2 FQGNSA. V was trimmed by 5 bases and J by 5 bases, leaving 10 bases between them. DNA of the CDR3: TGTGCCAGCAGCACGGGAGCGGATCAGCCCCAGCATTTT. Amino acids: CASSTGADQPQHF.

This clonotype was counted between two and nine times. The CDR3 DNA follows: TGCGCCAGCAGCTCCTACGGGGTAGCGGTGGATACGCAGTATTTT. Translating gives CASSSYGVAVDTQYF. This chain uses TRBV5-1 with TRBJ2-3, with D tentatively TRBD2 (6 bases). V was cut by 3 bases and J by 6 bases, with 17 bases left in between. The CDR3 has 15 residues. Germline CDR1 SGHRS, CDR2 YFSETQ.

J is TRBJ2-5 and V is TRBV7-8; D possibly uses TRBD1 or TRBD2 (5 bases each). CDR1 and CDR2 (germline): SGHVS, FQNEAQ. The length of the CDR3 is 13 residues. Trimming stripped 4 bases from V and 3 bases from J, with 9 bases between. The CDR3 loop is CASSYGGKETQYF. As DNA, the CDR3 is TGTGCCAGCAGCTATGGGGGAAAAGAGACCCAGTACTTC.

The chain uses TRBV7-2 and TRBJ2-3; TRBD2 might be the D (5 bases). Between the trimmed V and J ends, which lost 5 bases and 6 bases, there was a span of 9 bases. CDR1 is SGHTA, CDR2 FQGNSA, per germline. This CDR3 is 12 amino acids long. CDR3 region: CASSGVADTQYF. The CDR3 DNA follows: TGTGCCAGCAGCGGGGTAGCGGATACGCAGTATTTT.

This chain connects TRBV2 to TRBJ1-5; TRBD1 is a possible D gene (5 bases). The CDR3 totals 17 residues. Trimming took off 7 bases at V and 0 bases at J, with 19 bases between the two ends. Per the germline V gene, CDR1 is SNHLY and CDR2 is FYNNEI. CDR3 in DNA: TGTGCCAGCAAGAGCTTGACGGGGGTGGGTAGCAATCAGCCCCAGCATTTT. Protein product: CASKSLTGVGSNQPQHF.

DNA for the CDR3: TGTGCCAGTAGTACCTCGAGGGACAGGGTGCCCTATGGCTACACCTTC. Protein: CASSTSRDRVPYGYTF. The rearrangement uses TRBV19 and TRBJ1-2, with 9 bases aligning to TRBD1. The germline V gene has CDR1 LNHDA and CDR2 SQIVND (reference sequence). V lost 4 bases to trimming and J lost 4 bases; unmatched junction nucleotides: 10. The CDR3 is 16 residues long.

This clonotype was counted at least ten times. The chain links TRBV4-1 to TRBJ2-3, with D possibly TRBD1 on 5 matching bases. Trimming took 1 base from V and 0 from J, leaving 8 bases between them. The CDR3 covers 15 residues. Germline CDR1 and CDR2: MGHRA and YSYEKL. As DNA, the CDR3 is TGCGCCAGCAGCCAAGTTGGGGCTAGCACAGATACGCAGTATTTT. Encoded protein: CASSQVGASTDTQYF.

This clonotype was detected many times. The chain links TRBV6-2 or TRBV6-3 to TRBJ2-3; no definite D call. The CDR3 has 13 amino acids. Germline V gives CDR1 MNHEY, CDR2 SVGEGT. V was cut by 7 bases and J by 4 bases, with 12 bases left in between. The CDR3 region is CASTDPQPDTQYF. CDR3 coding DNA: TGTGCCAGCACCGACCCCCAACCAGATACGCAGTATTTT.

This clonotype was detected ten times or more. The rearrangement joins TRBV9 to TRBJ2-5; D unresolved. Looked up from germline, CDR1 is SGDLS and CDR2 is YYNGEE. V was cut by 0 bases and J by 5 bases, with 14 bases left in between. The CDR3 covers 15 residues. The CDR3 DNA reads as TGTGCCAGCAGCGTAGCTAATGCGGATAGGGAGACCCAGTACTTC. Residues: CASSVANADRETQYF. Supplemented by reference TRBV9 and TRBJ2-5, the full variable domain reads DSGVTQTPKHLITATGQRVTLRCSPRSGDLSVYWYQQSLDQGLQFLIQYYNGEERAKGNILERFSAQQFPDLHSELNLSSLELGDSALYFCASSVANADRETQYFGPGTRLLVL.

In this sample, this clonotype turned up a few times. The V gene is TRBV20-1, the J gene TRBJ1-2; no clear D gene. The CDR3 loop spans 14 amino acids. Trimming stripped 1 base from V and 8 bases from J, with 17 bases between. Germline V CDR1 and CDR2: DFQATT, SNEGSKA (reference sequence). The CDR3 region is CSARAADSSRGYTF. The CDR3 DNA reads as TGCAGTGCTAGAGCTGCGGACTCCTCGAGGGGCTACACCTTC.

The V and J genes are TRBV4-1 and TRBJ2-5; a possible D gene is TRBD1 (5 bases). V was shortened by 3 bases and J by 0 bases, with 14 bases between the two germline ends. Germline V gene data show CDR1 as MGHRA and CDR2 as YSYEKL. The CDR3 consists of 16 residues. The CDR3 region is CASSHPLPGNQETQYF. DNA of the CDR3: TGCGCCAGCAGCCACCCCCTCCCAGGGAACCAAGAGACCCAGTACTTC.

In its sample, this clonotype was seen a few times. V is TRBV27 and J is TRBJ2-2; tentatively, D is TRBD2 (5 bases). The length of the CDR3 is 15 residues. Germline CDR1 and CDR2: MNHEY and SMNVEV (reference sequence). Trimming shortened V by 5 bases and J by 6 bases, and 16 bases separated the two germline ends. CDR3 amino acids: CASSLSRGTAGELFF. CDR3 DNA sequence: TGTGCCAGCAGTCTCTCCCGGGGAACGGCCGGGGAGCTGTTTTTT.

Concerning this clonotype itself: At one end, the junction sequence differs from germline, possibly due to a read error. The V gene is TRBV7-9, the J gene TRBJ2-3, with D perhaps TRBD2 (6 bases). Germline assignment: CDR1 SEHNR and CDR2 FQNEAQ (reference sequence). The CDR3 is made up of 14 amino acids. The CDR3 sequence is CASSPGLGTVTQYF. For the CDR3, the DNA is TGTGCCAGCAGCCCGGGACTGGGCACAGTTACGCAGTATTTT. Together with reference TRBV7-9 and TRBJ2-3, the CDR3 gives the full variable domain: DTGVSQNPRHKITKRGQNVTFRCDPISEHNRLYWYRQTLGQGPEFLTYFQNEAQLEKSRLLSDRFSAERPKGSFSTLEIQRTEQGDSAMYLCASSPGLGTVTQYFGPGTRLTVL.

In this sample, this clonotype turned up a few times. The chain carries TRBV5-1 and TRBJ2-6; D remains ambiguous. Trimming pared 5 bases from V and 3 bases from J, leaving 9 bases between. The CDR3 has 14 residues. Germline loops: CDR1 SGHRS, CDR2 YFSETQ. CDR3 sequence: CASSKGGGANVLTF. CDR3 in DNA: TGCGCCAGCAGTAAAGGTGGTGGGGCCAACGTCCTGACTTTC.

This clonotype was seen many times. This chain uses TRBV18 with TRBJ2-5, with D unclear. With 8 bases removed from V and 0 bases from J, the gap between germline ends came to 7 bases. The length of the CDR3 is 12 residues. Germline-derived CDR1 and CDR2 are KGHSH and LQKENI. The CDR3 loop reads CASSPYQETQYF. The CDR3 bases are TGTGCCAGCAGCCCCTACCAAGAGACCCAGTACTTC.

Here the CDR3 reads CASSYGPGTPTRNTEAFF. Written as DNA, the CDR3 is TGTGCCAGCAGTTACGGTCCCGGGACACCTACCCGGAACACTGAAGCTTTCTTT. V gene TRBV6-2 or TRBV6-3 combines with J gene TRBJ1-1, with D perhaps matching TRBD1 (6 bases). CDR3 size: 18 residues. V dropped 2 bases and J dropped 1 base, with 20 bases sitting between them. Looked up from germline, CDR1 is MNHEY and CDR2 is SVGEGT.

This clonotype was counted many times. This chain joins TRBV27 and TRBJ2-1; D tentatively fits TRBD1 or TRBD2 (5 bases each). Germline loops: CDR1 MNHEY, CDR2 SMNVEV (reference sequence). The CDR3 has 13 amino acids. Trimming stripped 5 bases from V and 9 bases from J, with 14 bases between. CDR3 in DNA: TGTGCCAGCAGTGCCGTGGGGGTTGGTGAGCAGTTCTTC. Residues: CASSAVGVGEQFF.

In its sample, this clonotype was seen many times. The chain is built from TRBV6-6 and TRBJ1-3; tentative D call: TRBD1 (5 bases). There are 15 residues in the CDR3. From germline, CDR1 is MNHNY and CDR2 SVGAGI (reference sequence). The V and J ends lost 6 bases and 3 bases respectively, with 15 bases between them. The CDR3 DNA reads TGTGCCAGCAGCGACTCTGACAGTTTTGGAAACACCATATATTTT. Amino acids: CASSDSDSFGNTIYF.

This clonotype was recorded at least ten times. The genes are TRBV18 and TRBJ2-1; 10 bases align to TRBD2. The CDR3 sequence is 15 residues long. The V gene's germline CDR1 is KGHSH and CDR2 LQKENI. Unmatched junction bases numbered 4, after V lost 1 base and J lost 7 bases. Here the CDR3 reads CASSPLPAGGNEQFF. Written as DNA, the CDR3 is TGTGCCAGCTCACCACTGCCAGCGGGGGGGAATGAGCAGTTCTTC.

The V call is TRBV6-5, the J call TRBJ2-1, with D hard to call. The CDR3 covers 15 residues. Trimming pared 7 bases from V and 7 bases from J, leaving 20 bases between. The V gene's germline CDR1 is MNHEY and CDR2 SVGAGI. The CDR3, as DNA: TGTGCCAGCACCCAAGATTGGGTGGGGAAGAATGAGCAGTTCTTC. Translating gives CASTQDWVGKNEQFF.

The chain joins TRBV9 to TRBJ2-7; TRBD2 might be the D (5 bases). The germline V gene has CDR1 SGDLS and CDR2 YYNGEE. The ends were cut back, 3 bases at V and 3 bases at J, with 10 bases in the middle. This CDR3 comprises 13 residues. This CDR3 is CASSATEGYEQYF. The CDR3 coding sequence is TGTGCCAGCAGCGCCACAGAGGGCTACGAGCAGTACTTC.

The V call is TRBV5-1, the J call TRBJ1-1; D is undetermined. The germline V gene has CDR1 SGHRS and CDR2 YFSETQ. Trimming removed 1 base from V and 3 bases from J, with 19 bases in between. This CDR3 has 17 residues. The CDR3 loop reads CASSLIEMAGVDTEAFF. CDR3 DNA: TGCGCCAGCAGCTTGATCGAAATGGCAGGCGTTGACACTGAAGCTTTCTTT.

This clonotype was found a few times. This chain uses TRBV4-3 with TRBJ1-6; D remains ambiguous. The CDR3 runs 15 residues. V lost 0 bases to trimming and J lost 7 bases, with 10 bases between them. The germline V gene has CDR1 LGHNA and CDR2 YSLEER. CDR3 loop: CASSQDGLRNSPLHF. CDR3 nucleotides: TGCGCCAGCAGCCAAGATGGACTGCGCAATTCACCCCTCCACTTT.

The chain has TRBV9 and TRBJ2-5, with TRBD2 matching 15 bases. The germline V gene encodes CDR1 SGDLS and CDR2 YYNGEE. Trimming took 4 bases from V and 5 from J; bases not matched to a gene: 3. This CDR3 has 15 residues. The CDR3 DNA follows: TGTGCCAGCAGCTGGGGACTAGCGGGGGGTGAGACCCAGTACTTC. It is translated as CASSWGLAGGETQYF.